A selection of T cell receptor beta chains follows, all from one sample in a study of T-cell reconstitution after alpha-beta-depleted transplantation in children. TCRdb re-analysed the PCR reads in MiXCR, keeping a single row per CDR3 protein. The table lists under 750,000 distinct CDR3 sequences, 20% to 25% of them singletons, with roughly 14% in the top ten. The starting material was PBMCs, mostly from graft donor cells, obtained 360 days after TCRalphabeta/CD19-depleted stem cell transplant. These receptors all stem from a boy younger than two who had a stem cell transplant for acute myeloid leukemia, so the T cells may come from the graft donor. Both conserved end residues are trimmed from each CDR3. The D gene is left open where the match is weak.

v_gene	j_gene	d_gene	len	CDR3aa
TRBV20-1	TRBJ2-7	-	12	SARDVQGIHEQY
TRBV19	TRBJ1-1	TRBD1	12	ASGTGHMNTEAF
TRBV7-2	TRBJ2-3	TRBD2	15	ASSPTGTSGGTDTQY
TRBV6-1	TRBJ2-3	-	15	ASNEDPTQRGVHTQY
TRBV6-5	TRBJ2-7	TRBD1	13	ASSYRTGRKNEQY
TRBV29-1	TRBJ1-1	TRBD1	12	SALGTGAITEAF
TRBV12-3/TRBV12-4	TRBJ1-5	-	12	ASTEQGGNQPQH
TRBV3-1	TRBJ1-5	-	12	ASSQSTRDQPQH
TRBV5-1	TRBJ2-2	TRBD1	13	ASSWDRGNTGELF
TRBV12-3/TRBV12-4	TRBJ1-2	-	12	ASSPSRERDGYT
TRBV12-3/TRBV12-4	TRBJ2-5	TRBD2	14	ASSLGTSRPKETQY
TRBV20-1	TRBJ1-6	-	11	SARATATGRPF
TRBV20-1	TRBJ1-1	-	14	SARGRIGFENTEAF
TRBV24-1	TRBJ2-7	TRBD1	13	ATSAGDRNIYEQY
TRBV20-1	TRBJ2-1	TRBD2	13	RASGGAFSYNEQF
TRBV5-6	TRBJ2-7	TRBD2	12	ASSSSGGSYEQY
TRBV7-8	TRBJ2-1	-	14	ASSPSGTPGGNEQF
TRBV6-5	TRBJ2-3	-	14	ASSFGQLGGTDTQY
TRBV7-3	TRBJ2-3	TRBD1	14	ASSSRRQGQGDTQY
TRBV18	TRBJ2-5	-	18	ASSPTQVTLRDSQQETQY
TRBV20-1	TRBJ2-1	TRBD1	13	SAPPGTGDDNEQF
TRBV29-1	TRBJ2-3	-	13	SVEEAGGGTDTQY
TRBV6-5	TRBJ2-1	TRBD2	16	ASSYFPYTGLPDNEQF
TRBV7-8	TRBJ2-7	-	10	ASSTTRGEQY
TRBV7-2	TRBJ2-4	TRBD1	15	ASSLSGQAGAKNIQY
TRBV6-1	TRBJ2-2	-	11	ASSPRGGGELF